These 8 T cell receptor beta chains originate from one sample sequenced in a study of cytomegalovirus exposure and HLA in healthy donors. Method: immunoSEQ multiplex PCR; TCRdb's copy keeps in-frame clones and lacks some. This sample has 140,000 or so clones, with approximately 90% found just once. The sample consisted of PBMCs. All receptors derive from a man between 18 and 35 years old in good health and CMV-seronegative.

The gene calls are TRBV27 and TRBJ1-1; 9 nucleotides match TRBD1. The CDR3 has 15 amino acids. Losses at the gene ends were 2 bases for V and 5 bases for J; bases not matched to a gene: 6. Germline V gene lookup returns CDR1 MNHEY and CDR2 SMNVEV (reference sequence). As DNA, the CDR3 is TGTGCCAGCAGTTTAGGGACAGGGAAGGGGACTGAAGCTTTCTTT. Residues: CASSLGTGKGTEAFF.

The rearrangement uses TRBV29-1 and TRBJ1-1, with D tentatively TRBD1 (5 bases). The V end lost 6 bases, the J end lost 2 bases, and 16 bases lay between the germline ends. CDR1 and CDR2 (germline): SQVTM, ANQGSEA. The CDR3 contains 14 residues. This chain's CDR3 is CSVAGTTANTEAFF. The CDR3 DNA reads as TGCAGCGTGGCCGGAACGACAGCCAACACTGAAGCTTTCTTT.

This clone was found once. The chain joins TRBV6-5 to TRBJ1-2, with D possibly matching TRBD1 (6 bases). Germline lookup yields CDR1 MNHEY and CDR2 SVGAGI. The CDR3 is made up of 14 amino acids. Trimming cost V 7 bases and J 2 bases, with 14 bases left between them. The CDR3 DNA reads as TGTGCCAGCACAAGGTCACAGGGAAACTATGGCTACACCTTC. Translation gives CASTRSQGNYGYTF.

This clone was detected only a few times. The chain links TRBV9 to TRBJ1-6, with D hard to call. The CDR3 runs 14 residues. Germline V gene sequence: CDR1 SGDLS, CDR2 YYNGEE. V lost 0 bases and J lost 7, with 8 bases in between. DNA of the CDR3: TGTGCCAGCAGCGTAGTTGGAGGGAATTCACCCCTCCACTTT. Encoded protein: CASSVVGGNSPLHF.

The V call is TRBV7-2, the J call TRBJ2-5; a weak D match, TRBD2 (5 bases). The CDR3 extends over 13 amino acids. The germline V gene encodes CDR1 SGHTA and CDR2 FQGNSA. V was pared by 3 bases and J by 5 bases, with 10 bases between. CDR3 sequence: CASSFGGGETQYF. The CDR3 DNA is TGTGCCAGCAGCTTCGGAGGTGGGGAGACCCAGTACTTC.

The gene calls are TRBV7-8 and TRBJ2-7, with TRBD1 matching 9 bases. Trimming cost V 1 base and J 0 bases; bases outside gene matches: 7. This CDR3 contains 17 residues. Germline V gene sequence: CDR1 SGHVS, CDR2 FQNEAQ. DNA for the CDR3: TGTGCCAGCAGCTTAGTTGGGGGACAGGGAAGCTCCTACGAGCAGTACGTC. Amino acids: CASSLVGGQGSSYEQYV.

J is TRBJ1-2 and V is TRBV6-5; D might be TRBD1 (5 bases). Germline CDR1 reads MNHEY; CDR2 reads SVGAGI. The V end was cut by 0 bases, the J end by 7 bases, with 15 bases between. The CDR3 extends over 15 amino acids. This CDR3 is CASSYSMPGSGGYTF. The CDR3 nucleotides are TGTGCCAGCAGTTACTCGATGCCAGGGTCGGGTGGCTACACCTTC.

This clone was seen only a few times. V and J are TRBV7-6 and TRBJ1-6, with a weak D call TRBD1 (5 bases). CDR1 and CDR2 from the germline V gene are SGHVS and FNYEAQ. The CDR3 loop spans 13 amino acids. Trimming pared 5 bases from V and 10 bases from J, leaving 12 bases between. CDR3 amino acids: CASSGAGRSPLHF. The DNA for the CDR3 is TGTGCCAGCAGCGGGGCAGGAAGGTCACCCCTCCACTTT.